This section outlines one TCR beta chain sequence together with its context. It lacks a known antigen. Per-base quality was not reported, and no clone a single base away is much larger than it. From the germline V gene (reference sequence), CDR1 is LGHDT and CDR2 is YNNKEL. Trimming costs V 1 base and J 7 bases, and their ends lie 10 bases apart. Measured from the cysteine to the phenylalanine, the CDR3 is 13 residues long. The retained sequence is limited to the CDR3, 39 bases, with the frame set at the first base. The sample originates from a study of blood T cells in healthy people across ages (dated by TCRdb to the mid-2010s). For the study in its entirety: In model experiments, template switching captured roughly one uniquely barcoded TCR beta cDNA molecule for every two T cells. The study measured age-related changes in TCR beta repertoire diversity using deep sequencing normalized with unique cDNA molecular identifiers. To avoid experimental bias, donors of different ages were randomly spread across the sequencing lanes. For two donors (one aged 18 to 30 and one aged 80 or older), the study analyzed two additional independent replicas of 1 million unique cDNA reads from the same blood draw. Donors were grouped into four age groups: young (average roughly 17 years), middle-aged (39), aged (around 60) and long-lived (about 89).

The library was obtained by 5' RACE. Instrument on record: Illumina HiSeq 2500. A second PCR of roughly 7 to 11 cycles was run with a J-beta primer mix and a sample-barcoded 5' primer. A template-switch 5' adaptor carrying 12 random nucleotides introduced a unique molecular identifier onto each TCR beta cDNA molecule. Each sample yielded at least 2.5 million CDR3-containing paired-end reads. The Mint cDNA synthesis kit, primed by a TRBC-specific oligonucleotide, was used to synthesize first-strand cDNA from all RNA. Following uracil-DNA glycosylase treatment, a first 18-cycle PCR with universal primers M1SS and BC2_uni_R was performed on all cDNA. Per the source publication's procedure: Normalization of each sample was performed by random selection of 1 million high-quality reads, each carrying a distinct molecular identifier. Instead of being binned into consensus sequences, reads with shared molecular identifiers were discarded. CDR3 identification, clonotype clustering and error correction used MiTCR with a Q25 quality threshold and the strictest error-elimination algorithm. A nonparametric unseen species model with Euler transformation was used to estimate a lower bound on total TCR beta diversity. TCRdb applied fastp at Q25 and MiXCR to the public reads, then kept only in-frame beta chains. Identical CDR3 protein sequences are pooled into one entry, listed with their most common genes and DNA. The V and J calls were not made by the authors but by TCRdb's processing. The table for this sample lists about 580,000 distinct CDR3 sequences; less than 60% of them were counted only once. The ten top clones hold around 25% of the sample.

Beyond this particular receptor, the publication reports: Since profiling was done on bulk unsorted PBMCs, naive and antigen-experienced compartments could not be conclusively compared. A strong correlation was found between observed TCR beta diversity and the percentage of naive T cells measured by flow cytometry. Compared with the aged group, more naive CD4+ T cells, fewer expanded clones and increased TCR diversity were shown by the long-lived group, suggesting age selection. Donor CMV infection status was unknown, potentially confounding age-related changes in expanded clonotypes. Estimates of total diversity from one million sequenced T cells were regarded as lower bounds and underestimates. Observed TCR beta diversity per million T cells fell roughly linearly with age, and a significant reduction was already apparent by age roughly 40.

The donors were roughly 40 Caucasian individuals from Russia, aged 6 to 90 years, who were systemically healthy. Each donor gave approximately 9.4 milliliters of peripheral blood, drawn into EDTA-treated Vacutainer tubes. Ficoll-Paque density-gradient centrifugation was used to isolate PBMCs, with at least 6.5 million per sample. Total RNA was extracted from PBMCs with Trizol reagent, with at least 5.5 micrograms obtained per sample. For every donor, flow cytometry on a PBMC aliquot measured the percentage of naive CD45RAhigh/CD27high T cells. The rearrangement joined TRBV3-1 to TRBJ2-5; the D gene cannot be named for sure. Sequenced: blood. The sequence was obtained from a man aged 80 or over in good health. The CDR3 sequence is CASSQGRIRTQYF. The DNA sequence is TGTGCCAGCAGCCAAGGCCGGATACGGACCCAGTACTTC.